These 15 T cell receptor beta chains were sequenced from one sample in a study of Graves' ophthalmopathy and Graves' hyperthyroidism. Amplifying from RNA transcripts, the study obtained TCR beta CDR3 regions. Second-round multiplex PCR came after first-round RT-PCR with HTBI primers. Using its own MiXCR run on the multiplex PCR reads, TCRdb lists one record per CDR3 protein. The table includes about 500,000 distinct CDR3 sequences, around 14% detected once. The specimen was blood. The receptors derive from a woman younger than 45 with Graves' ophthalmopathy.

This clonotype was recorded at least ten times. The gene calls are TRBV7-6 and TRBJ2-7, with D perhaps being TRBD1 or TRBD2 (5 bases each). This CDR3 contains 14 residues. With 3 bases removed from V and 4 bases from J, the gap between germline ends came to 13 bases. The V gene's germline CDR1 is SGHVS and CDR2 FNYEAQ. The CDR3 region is CASSLHPGQYEQYF. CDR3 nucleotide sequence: TGTGCCAGCAGCTTGCATCCGGGGCAGTACGAGCAGTACTTC.

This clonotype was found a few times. CDR3 in DNA: TGTGCCAGCAGCCCCAGGAATAGCAATCAGCCCCAGCATTTT. It specifies CASSPRNSNQPQHF. The chain couples TRBV28 to TRBJ1-5; D unresolved. Germline lookup yields CDR1 MDHEN and CDR2 SYDVKM. The CDR3 is made up of 14 amino acids. The V end was cut by 6 bases, the J end by 0 bases, with 9 bases between. The entire variable domain, with the rest obtained from reference TRBV28 and TRBJ1-5, is as follows: DVKVTQSSRYLVKRTGEKVFLECVQDMDHENMFWYRQDPGLGLRLIYFSYDVKMKEKGDIPEGYSVSREKKERFSLILESASTNQTSMYLCASSPRNSNQPQHFGDGTRLSIL.

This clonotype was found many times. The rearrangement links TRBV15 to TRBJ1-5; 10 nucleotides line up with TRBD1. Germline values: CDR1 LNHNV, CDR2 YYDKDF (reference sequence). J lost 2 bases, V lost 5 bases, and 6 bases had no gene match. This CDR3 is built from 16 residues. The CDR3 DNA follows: TGTGCCACCAGCGCTTGGGGGACAGGGGGCAATCAGCCCCAGCATTTT. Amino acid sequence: CATSAWGTGGNQPQHF.

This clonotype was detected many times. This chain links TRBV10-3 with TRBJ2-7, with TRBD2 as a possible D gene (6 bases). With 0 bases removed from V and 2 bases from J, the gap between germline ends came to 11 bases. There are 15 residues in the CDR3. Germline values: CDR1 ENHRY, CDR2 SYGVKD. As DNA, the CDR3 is TGTGCCATCAGTGAGTCAGGGGAGGCTCCCTACGAGCAGTACTTC. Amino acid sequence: CAISESGEAPYEQYF.

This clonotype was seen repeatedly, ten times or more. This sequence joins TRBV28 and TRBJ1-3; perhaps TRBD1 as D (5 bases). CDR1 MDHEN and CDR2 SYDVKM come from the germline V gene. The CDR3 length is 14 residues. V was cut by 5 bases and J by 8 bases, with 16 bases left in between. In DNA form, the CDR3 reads TGTGCCAGCAGTCCACAGGACGGACCGGACACCATATATTTT. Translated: CASSPQDGPDTIYF.

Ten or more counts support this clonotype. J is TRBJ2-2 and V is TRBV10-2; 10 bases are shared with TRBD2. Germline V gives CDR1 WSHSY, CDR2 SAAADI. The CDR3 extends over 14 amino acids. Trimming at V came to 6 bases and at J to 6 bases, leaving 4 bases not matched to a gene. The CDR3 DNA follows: TGCGCCAGCAGCCTAGCGGGGGCCTCCGGGGAGCTGTTTTTT. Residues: CASSLAGASGELFF.

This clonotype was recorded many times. The CDR3 reads CATSNRRVGFYEQYF. For the CDR3, the DNA is TGTGCCACCAGCAATCGTCGGGTGGGCTTCTACGAGCAGTACTTC. The gene calls are TRBV15 and TRBJ2-7; D remains ambiguous. The CDR3 contains 15 residues. CDR1 LNHNV and CDR2 YYDKDF come from the germline V gene (reference sequence). Trimming pared 4 bases from V and 3 bases from J, leaving 16 bases between.

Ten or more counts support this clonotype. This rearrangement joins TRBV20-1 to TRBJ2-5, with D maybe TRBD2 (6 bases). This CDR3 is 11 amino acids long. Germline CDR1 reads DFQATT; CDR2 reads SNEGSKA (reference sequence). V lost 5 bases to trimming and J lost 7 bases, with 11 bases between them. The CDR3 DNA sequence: TGCAGTGCTGGTTGGGGGGTGACCCAGTACTTC. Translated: CSAGWGVTQYF.

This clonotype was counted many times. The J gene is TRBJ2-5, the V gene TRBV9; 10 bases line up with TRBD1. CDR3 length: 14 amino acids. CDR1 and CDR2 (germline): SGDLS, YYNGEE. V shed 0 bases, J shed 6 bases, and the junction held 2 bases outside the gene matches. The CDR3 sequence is CASSVGDRGQTQYF. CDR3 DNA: TGTGCCAGCAGCGTAGGGGACAGGGGACAGACCCAGTACTTC.

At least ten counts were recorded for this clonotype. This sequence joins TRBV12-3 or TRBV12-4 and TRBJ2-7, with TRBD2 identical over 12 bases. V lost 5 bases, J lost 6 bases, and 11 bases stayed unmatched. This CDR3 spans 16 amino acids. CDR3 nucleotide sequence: TGTGCCAGCAGTGATTATTCCGGGACTAGCGGGCCCGAGCAGTACTTC. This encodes CASSDYSGTSGPEQYF.

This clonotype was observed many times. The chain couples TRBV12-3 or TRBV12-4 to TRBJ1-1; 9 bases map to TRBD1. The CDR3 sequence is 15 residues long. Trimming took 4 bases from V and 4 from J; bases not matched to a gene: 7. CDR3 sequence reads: CASSSLPGQGTEAFF. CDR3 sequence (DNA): TGTGCCAGCAGTTCGTTACCGGGACAGGGCACTGAAGCTTTCTTT.

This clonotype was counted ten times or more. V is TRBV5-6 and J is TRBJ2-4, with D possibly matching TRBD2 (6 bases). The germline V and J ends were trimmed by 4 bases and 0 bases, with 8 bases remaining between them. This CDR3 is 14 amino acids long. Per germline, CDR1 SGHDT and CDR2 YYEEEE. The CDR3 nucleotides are TGTGCCAGCAGCACGGGACTAGCCAAAAACATTCAGTACTTC. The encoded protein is CASSTGLAKNIQYF. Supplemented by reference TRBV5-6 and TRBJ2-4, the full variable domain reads DAGVTQSPTHLIKTRGQQVTLRCSPKSGHDTVSWYQQALGQGPQFIFQYYEEEERQRGNFPDRFSGHQFPNYSSELNVNALLLGDSALYLCASSTGLAKNIQYFGAGTRLSVL.

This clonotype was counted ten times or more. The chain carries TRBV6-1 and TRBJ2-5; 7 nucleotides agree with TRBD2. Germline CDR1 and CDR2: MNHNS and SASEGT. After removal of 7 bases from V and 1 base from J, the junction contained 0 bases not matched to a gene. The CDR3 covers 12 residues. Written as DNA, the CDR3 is TGTGCCAGCACGGGGGGCCAAGAGACCCAGTACTTC. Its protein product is CASTGGQETQYF.

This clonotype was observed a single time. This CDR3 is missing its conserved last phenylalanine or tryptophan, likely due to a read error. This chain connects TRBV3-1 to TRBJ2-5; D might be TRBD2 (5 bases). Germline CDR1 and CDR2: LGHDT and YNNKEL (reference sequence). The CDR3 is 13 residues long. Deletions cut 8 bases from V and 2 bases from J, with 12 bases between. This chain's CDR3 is CASSPPGQETQYL. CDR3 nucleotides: TGTGCCAGCTCGCCCCCGGGACAAGAGACCCAGTACTTA.

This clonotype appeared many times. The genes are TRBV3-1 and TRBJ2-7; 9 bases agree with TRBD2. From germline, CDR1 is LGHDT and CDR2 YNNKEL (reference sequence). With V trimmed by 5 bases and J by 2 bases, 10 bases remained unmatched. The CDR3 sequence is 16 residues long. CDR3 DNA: TGTGCCAGCAGCTCACAATCCCTAGCGGGGCCCTACGAGCAGTACTTC. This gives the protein CASSSQSLAGPYEQYF.